Shown below are 29 T cell receptor beta chains from a single sample sequenced in a study of cytomegalovirus exposure and HLA in healthy donors. The PCR ran on 60 Vbeta and 13 Jbeta primers. Sequenced by immunoSEQ multiplex PCR; TCRdb stores in-frame clones only, minus some. The sample carries about 94,000 clones, 75% to 80% recorded once. Sequenced material: PBMCs. These receptors were obtained from a woman between 40 and 55 years old in good health and CMV-seronegative.

This chain uses TRBV7-2 with TRBJ1-2; TRBD1 matches at 7 bases. Germline CDR1 SGHTA, CDR2 FQGNSA. CDR3 length equals 13 residues. The V and J ends lost 5 bases and 8 bases, in that order; junction bases with no gene match: 8. CDR3 protein: CASSAQGTRGYTF. The CDR3 DNA reads as TGTGCCAGCAGCGCACAGGGGACGAGAGGCTACACCTTC.

This rearrangement joins TRBV7-3 to TRBJ1-6, with D unresolved. Germline V gene lookup returns CDR1 SGHTA and CDR2 FQGTGA. The CDR3 totals 13 residues. The V end was cut by 1 base, the J end by 11 bases, with 9 bases between. CDR3 in DNA: TGTGCCAGCAGCTTAAAAATGGGCGCACCCCTCCACTTT. As protein: CASSLKMGAPLHF.

This clone was detected once. The chain is built from TRBV30 and TRBJ1-5, with TRBD1 as a possible D gene (6 bases). The CDR3 is 14 amino acids. The ends were cut back, 4 bases at V and 6 bases at J, with 16 bases in the middle. Germline CDR1 is GTSNPN and CDR2 is SVGIG (reference sequence). The CDR3 sequence: CAWTGTGRVQPQHF. CDR3 coding DNA: TGTGCCTGGACTGGCACAGGGAGGGTTCAGCCCCAGCATTTT.

The chain has TRBV28 and TRBJ2-5; 7 bases match TRBD2. The V segment lost 7 bases and the J segment 5 bases; nucleotides outside the gene matches: 13. This CDR3 comprises 15 residues. Germline-derived CDR1 and CDR2 are MDHEN and SYDVKM. The CDR3 DNA sequence: TGTGCCAGCAATGAGGGAGGGTCACCGGGGGAGACCCAGTACTTC. It specifies CASNEGGSPGETQYF. The full variable domain, its missing parts supplied by reference TRBV28 and TRBJ2-5, is DVKVTQSSRYLVKRTGEKVFLECVQDMDHENMFWYRQDPGLGLRLIYFSYDVKMKEKGDIPEGYSVSREKKERFSLILESASTNQTSMYLCASNEGGSPGETQYFGPGTRLLVL.

The V and J genes are TRBV25-1 and TRBJ1-6, with 10 bases identical to TRBD1. The V segment lost 4 bases and the J segment 9 bases; nucleotides outside the gene matches: 6. CDR1 MGHDK and CDR2 SYGVNS come from the germline V gene. The length of the CDR3 is 15 residues. The CDR3, as DNA: TGTGCCAGCAGTGGGTTAGACAGGGGGCTTTCACCCCTCCACTTT. Its translation: CASSGLDRGLSPLHF.

The chain employs TRBV27 and TRBJ1-5; unclear D gene. The V end was cut by 3 bases, the J end by 5 bases, with 8 bases between. CDR3 length: 13 amino acids. Germline V gene data show CDR1 as MNHEY and CDR2 as SMNVEV (reference sequence). The CDR3 spells CASSLQVHQPQHF. In DNA, the CDR3 is TGTGCCAGCAGTTTGCAGGTGCATCAGCCCCAGCATTTT.

The genes are TRBV7-2 and TRBJ1-1; D gene unclear. The CDR3 extends over 17 amino acids. From germline, CDR1 is SGHTA and CDR2 FQGNSA. V lost 5 bases and J 3 bases, leaving 22 bases between the germline ends. Written as DNA, the CDR3 is TGTGCCAGCAGCCTATCTAAATCGGGGAGGAAGGACACTGAAGCTTTCTTT. It yields the protein CASSLSKSGRKDTEAFF.

The chain joins TRBV27 to TRBJ1-1, with 12 bases matching TRBD1. The J segment lost 0 bases and the V segment lost 5 bases, leaving 13 bases of the junction unmatched. This CDR3 is built from 19 residues. The germline V gene encodes CDR1 MNHEY and CDR2 SMNVEV (reference sequence). The CDR3 region has the DNA TGTGCCAGCAGTGACCGGGACAGGGGGCTCGCTTATTTGAACACTGAAGCTTTCTTT. Its translation is CASSDRDRGLAYLNTEAFF.

V is TRBV19 and J is TRBJ1-2; TRBD1 might be the D (5 bases). Per the germline V gene, CDR1 is LNHDA and CDR2 is SQIVND (reference sequence). V gave up 7 bases and J gave up 3 bases, with 9 bases separating them. This CDR3 has 12 residues. This CDR3 is CASTGKYYGYTF. CDR3 nucleotides: TGTGCCAGTACAGGGAAGTACTATGGCTACACCTTC.

V and J are TRBV15 and TRBJ1-1; 9 bases are a match to TRBD1. Germline assignment: CDR1 LNHNV and CDR2 YYDKDF (reference sequence). V lost 5 bases and J lost 0; bases outside the gene matches: 10. The CDR3 contains 17 residues. The CDR3: CATSALWTGVMNTEAFF. CDR3 nucleotide sequence: TGTGCCACCAGCGCCCTTTGGACAGGGGTCATGAACACTGAAGCTTTCTTT.

This clone showed up many times. The chain joins TRBV5-4 to TRBJ2-1; the D is unclear. Germline V gene data show CDR1 as SGHNT and CDR2 as YYREEE (reference sequence). V shed 1 base and J shed 7 bases, with 6 bases lying between them. This CDR3 spans 12 amino acids. The CDR3 sequence: CASSLSRNEQFF. In DNA form, the CDR3 reads TGTGCCAGCAGCTTGTCCCGTAATGAGCAGTTCTTC.

In its sample, this clone was seen once. The V gene is TRBV9, the J gene TRBJ2-2; 12 bases line up with TRBD2. The CDR3 length is 17 residues. From germline, CDR1 is SGDLS and CDR2 YYNGEE. J lost 1 base, V lost 3 bases, and 4 bases had no gene match. CDR3 sequence (DNA): TGTGCCAGCAGCGAAACTAGCGGGGGGATGAACACCGGGGAGCTGTTTTTT. This codes for CASSETSGGMNTGELFF.

This clone was counted once. The chain links TRBV12-5 to TRBJ1-1, with 11 bases identical to TRBD1. Germline loops: CDR1 LGHNT, CDR2 FRNRAP. The CDR3 runs to 14 residues. The junction had 5 bases not matched to a gene; V was cut back by 6 bases and J by 5 bases. The CDR3 bases are TGTGCTAGTGGAACGGGACAGGGGGTAACTGAAGCTTTCTTT. Translation gives CASGTGQGVTEAFF.

The V gene is TRBV5-4, the J gene TRBJ2-3; the match to TRBD2 covers 8 bases. The V segment lost 4 bases and the J segment 5 bases; nucleotides outside the gene matches: 9. The CDR3 sequence is 15 residues long. The germline V gene encodes CDR1 SGHNT and CDR2 YYREEE (reference sequence). The CDR3 region is CASSGGLVGLDTQYF. In nucleotides, the CDR3 is TGTGCCAGCAGCGGGGGACTAGTTGGTTTAGATACGCAGTATTTT.

The rearrangement joins TRBV7-2 to TRBJ2-5, with D perhaps TRBD1 (6 bases). The CDR3 loop spans 14 amino acids. The germline V gene encodes CDR1 SGHTA and CDR2 FQGNSA. V was pared by 5 bases and J by 4 bases, with 14 bases between. The chain's CDR3 is CASSHNRVVETQYF. DNA for the CDR3: TGTGCCAGCAGCCATAACAGGGTTGTAGAGACCCAGTACTTC.

V is TRBV30 and J is TRBJ2-2, with 8 bases fitting TRBD1. CDR3 length: 18 amino acids. Trimming cost V 4 bases and J 5 bases; bases outside gene matches: 18. CDR1 is GTSNPN, CDR2 SVGIG, per germline (reference sequence). CDR3 residues: CAWMPGQGIFLETGELFF. For the CDR3, the DNA is TGTGCCTGGATGCCTGGACAGGGTATATTCCTGGAAACCGGGGAGCTGTTTTTT. The full variable domain, completed using reference TRBV30 and TRBJ2-2, is SQTIHQWPATLVQPVGSPLSLECTVEGTSNPNLYWYRQAAGRGLQLLFYSVGIGQISSEVPQNLSASRPQDRQFILSSKKLLLSDSGFYLCAWMPGQGIFLETGELFFGEGSRLTVL.

This clone has only a few counts. This chain uses TRBV4-3 with TRBJ1-1; D uncertain. Trimming removed 1 base from V and 0 bases from J, with 9 bases in between. Germline CDR1 and CDR2: LGHNA and YSLEER. This CDR3 spans 15 amino acids. The CDR3 bases are TGCGCCAGCAGCCAAGTCCGAGGGCTGAACACTGAAGCTTTCTTT. Amino acid sequence: CASSQVRGLNTEAFF.

This chain uses TRBV5-4 with TRBJ2-1; 11 bases agree with TRBD2. Germline CDR1 SGHNT, CDR2 YYREEE (reference sequence). J lost 0 bases, V lost 1 base, and 12 bases had no gene match. The CDR3 is made up of 20 amino acids. The CDR3 sequence: CASSLRRLAGGLSSYNEQFF. The CDR3 nucleotides read TGTGCCAGCAGCTTGCGTCGGCTAGCGGGGGGTCTCAGCTCCTACAATGAGCAGTTCTTC.

The chain links TRBV7-2 to TRBJ1-1, with 9 bases lining up with TRBD1. V was clipped by 3 bases and J by 10 bases; unmatched bases: 12. CDR1 SGHTA and CDR2 FQGNSA come from the germline V gene. The CDR3 consists of 15 residues. The CDR3 DNA reads as TGTGCCAGCAGCTTCACAGGGGGCGTTACTACCGGAGCTTTCTTT. Its translation is CASSFTGGVTTGAFF. Full variable domain (missing parts from reference TRBV7-2 and TRBJ1-1): GAGVSQSPSNKVTEKGKDVELRCDPISGHTALYWYRQSLGQGLEFLIYFQGNSAPDKSGLPSDRFSAERTGGSVSTLTIQRTQQEDSAVYLCASSFTGGVTTGAFFGQGTRLTVV.

The V call is TRBV6-5, the J call TRBJ2-3, with TRBD2 identical over 9 bases. The CDR3 runs 15 residues. V dropped 5 bases and J dropped 4; count of bases not matched to a gene: 7. Per the germline V gene, CDR1 is MNHEY and CDR2 is SVGAGI. The CDR3 nucleotides read TGTGCCAGCAGTCCCGAGCGGGGGGTTCCAGATACGCAGTATTTT. This encodes CASSPERGVPDTQYF.

Only one count was recorded for this clone. This sequence joins TRBV27 and TRBJ1-2; 7 nucleotides match TRBD1. From germline, CDR1 is MNHEY and CDR2 SMNVEV (reference sequence). The CDR3 is made up of 12 amino acids. V gave up 4 bases and J gave up 7 bases; unmatched junction bases: 3. The CDR3 DNA is TGTGCCAGCAGTTACAGGGGAGGTGGCTACACCTTC. This translates into CASSYRGGGYTF.

This rearrangement joins TRBV5-6 to TRBJ2-1; 8 bases align to TRBD2. The CDR3 is 17 residues long. Germline assignment: CDR1 SGHDT and CDR2 YYEEEE. Trimming at V came to 4 bases and at J to 4 bases, leaving 13 bases not matched to a gene. The CDR3 DNA reads TGTGCCAGCAGCCCGCTGACCCCGGGGGGGGAGTACAATGAGCAGTTCTTC. Translated, it gives CASSPLTPGGEYNEQFF.

V usage is TRBV7-9 and J usage is TRBJ2-2, with 10 positions matching TRBD1. From germline, CDR1 is SEHNR and CDR2 FQNEAQ (reference sequence). Trimming cost V 7 bases and J 4 bases; bases outside gene matches: 6. The CDR3 loop spans 15 amino acids. The chain's CDR3 is CASTPGQGSTGELFF. Written as DNA, the CDR3 is TGTGCCAGCACCCCGGGACAGGGGAGCACCGGGGAGCTGTTTTTT.

The chain employs TRBV9 and TRBJ2-7; a possible D gene is TRBD1 (5 bases). This CDR3 has 15 amino acids. The V end was cut by 5 bases, the J end by 3 bases, with 18 bases between. CDR1 and CDR2 from the germline V gene are SGDLS and YYNGEE. The CDR3 region has the DNA TGTGCCAGCAGTGACCCCGGACACGGACGCTACGAGCAGTACTTC. Protein sequence: CASSDPGHGRYEQYF.

The rearrangement links TRBV6-5 to TRBJ2-2; the match to TRBD1 covers 7 bases. The V gene's germline CDR1 is MNHEY and CDR2 SVGAGI. The CDR3 loop spans 15 amino acids. With V trimmed by 6 bases and J by 4 bases, 8 bases remained unmatched. CDR3 protein: CASRTDRVGTGELFF. For the CDR3, the DNA is TGTGCCAGCAGGACCGACAGGGTGGGCACCGGGGAGCTGTTTTTT.

The rearrangement uses TRBV6-1 and TRBJ2-1, with D perhaps matching TRBD2 (5 bases). This CDR3 has 13 amino acids. Germline-derived CDR1 and CDR2 are MNHNS and SASEGT. V was cut by 7 bases and J by 7 bases, with 14 bases left in between. Written as DNA, the CDR3 is TGTGCCAGCAAAGAGGGAGAGGTGAATGAGCAGTTCTTC. Translated: CASKEGEVNEQFF.

The chain employs TRBV29-1 and TRBJ1-2, with D possibly being TRBD1 (5 bases). Deletions cut 4 bases from V and 4 bases from J, with 10 bases between. This CDR3 is 12 amino acids long. Looked up from germline, CDR1 is SQVTM and CDR2 is ANQGSEA. The CDR3 bases are TGCAGCGTTGTTCAGGGCCTCTATGGCTACACCTTC. Residues: CSVVQGLYGYTF.

The V call is TRBV27, the J call TRBJ1-2; 10 bases align to TRBD1. CDR1 and CDR2 from the germline V gene are MNHEY and SMNVEV (reference sequence). CDR3 size: 14 residues. The ends lost 8 bases at V and 5 bases at J; junction bases unmatched: 8. The CDR3, as DNA: TGTGCCAGCGGACGACCGGACAGGGGGTATGGCTACACCTTC. Its protein is CASGRPDRGYGYTF.

V and J are TRBV18 and TRBJ1-2; D not certain. Trimming pared 5 bases from V and 3 bases from J, leaving 4 bases between. The CDR3 has 11 residues. Germline CDR1 reads KGHSH; CDR2 reads LQKENI. CDR3 nucleotides: TGTGCCAGCTCATCCGACTATGGCTACACCTTC. Its translation is CASSSDYGYTF.